What follows are 15 T cell receptor beta chains derived from one specimen sequenced in a study of T cell repertoires in cytomegalovirus infection. Antigens of these TCRs are unknown. TCRdb re-called the reads through MiXCR, storing one row per CDR3 protein. The sample records under 850,000 distinct CDR3 sequences, around 35% being singletons. The material was cultured PBMCs, obtained from culture after CMV antigen stimulation. The receptors derive from a human donor in good health (CMV status not recorded). Some clones in this sample may be carry-over from other donors' samples.

This clonotype occurred many times. The V call is TRBV6-1, the J call TRBJ1-6; unclear D gene. The CDR3 is 18 residues long. Deletions cut 7 bases from V and 7 bases from J, with 26 bases between. Germline V gene data show CDR1 as MNHNS and CDR2 as SASEGT. The CDR3 nucleotides are TGTGCCAGCACCCGACGCTTGCCAGATCAACACTTCAATTCACCCCTCCACTTT. Translated: CASTRRLPDQHFNSPLHF.

The rearrangement joins TRBV12-3 or TRBV12-4 to TRBJ2-4; D unresolved. With 6 bases removed from V and 6 bases from J, the gap between germline ends came to 15 bases. This CDR3 contains 14 residues. The CDR3 DNA reads TGTGCCAGCAGCCCCACACGGCTGGGAAACATTCAGTACTTC. It translates to CASSPTRLGNIQYF.

The chain carries TRBV15 and TRBJ1-5, with D perhaps TRBD1 (6 bases). CDR3 length equals 16 residues. The V and J ends lost 0 bases and 7 bases respectively, with 16 bases between them. Germline V gene data show CDR1 as LNHNV and CDR2 as YYDKDF (reference sequence). This chain's CDR3 is CATSRELGGLGQPQHF. For the CDR3, the DNA is TGTGCCACCAGCAGAGAGCTTGGGGGCTTGGGGCAGCCCCAGCATTTT.

This chain links TRBV5-1 with TRBJ2-2; D is unclear. The germline V gene has CDR1 SGHRS and CDR2 YFSETQ. Trimming left V 2 bases short and J 3 bases short, with 8 bases between. This CDR3 is built from 14 residues. CDR3 nucleotides: TGCGCCAGCAGCTTAGAGAGCGACACCGGGGAGCTGTTTTTT. Amino acid sequence: CASSLESDTGELFF.

V usage is TRBV18 and J usage is TRBJ1-1; the D gene is possibly TRBD1 (5 bases). Germline V gives CDR1 KGHSH, CDR2 LQKENI. The CDR3 consists of 18 residues. Trimming removed 0 bases at V and 2 bases at J, with 19 bases between. Written as DNA, the CDR3 is TGTGCCAGCTCACCACCGTACCAGGGACGGTGGGGAAACACTGAAGCTTTCTTT. Its translation: CASSPPYQGRWGNTEAFF.

This chain joins TRBV6-5 and TRBJ2-3; 9 bases are shared with TRBD1. J was trimmed by 3 bases and V by 6 bases; bases with no gene match: 4. Germline loops: CDR1 MNHEY, CDR2 SVGAGI. The CDR3 is 14 amino acids. As DNA, the CDR3 is TGTGCCAGCAGGTCGGACAGGGGAACAGATACGCAGTATTTT. It translates to CASRSDRGTDTQYF.

This rearrangement joins TRBV5-4 to TRBJ1-2, with D perhaps TRBD1 (5 bases). Germline V gene sequence: CDR1 SGHNT, CDR2 YYREEE (reference sequence). V gave up 2 bases and J gave up 8 bases, with 16 bases separating them. CDR3 length: 14 residues. The CDR3 sequence: CASSFGPGSGGYTF. The DNA of the CDR3 is TGTGCCAGCAGCTTCGGCCCAGGGTCGGGGGGCTACACCTTC. The entire variable domain, with the rest obtained from reference TRBV5-4 and TRBJ1-2, is as follows: ETGVTQSPTHLIKTRGQQVTLRCSSQSGHNTVSWYQQALGQGPQFIFQYYREEENGRGNFPPRFSGLQFPNYSSELNVNALELDDSALYLCASSFGPGSGGYTFGSGTRLTVV.

This chain links TRBV20-1 with TRBJ2-6; D possibly corresponds to TRBD2 (5 bases). The CDR3 has 14 residues. The V gene lost 3 bases and the J gene lost 0 bases, with 6 bases spanning the gap. Germline CDR1 DFQATT, CDR2 SNEGSKA (reference sequence). CDR3 nucleotides: TGCAGTGCTAGCCGGGACTCTGGGGCCAACGTCCTGACTTTC. Translated: CSASRDSGANVLTF.

This clonotype was found once. The J gene is TRBJ2-1, the V gene TRBV27; 7 bases are a match to TRBD2. This CDR3 is built from 14 residues. The V gene's germline CDR1 is MNHEY and CDR2 SMNVEV (reference sequence). Losses at the gene ends were 5 bases for V and 8 bases for J; bases not matched to a gene: 9. The CDR3 loop is CASSRASGVYEQFF. The CDR3 nucleotides are TGTGCCAGCAGTCGGGCTAGCGGAGTTTATGAGCAGTTCTTC.

This clonotype appeared a few times. The chain is built from TRBV11-3 and TRBJ2-3; TRBD2 aligns across 9 bases. This CDR3 has 17 residues. Germline V gene lookup returns CDR1 SGHNT and CDR2 YENEEA. V gave up 1 base and J gave up 4 bases; unmatched junction bases: 9. The CDR3 region has the DNA TGTGCCAGCAGCTTAGGATCTGCGGGAGGGTGGTCAGATACGCAGTATTTT. Translating it yields CASSLGSAGGWSDTQYF.

This clonotype showed up just a few times. The V gene is TRBV12-3 or TRBV12-4, the J gene TRBJ2-7; D might be TRBD2 (6 bases). V lost 6 bases and J 7 bases, leaving 13 bases between the germline ends. The CDR3 has 12 amino acids. CDR3 DNA sequence: TGTGCCAGCAGACGTAGCGGTGGAGAGCAGTACTTC. Translation gives CASRRSGGEQYF.

This clonotype was recorded many times. The J gene is TRBJ1-1, the V gene TRBV7-2; D might be TRBD1 (6 bases). This CDR3 has 17 amino acids. Trimming took off 5 bases at V and 4 bases at J, with 23 bases between the two ends. Germline V gene data show CDR1 as SGHTA and CDR2 as FQGNSA. The CDR3 protein is CASSVPVNRALSTEAFF. CDR3 sequence (DNA): TGTGCCAGCAGCGTACCAGTTAACAGGGCGTTGAGCACTGAAGCTTTCTTT.

The V call is TRBV7-6, the J call TRBJ2-5, with 8 bases that match TRBD2. From germline, CDR1 is SGHVS and CDR2 FNYEAQ. The CDR3 is 13 residues long. V trimming: 11 bases; J trimming: 3 bases; junction bases outside the gene matches: 8. This CDR3 reads CASLGGGEETQYF. For the CDR3, the DNA is TGTGCCTCACTCGGGGGGGGAGAAGAGACCCAGTACTTC.

This clonotype occurred a few times. The J gene is TRBJ2-3, the V gene TRBV20-1; D unresolved. The CDR3 has 15 residues. V dropped 5 bases and J dropped 4 bases, with 19 bases sitting between them. Germline loops: CDR1 DFQATT, CDR2 SNEGSKA (reference sequence). CDR3 in DNA: TGCAGTGCTCTTCGGACCCTTATAGAATCAGATACGCAGTATTTT. Translation gives CSALRTLIESDTQYF.

The chain joins TRBV7-8 to TRBJ2-3; tentative D call: TRBD2 (6 bases). Germline V gene lookup returns CDR1 SGHVS and CDR2 FQNEAQ. This CDR3 has 16 residues. Trimming cost V 1 base and J 2 bases, with 13 bases left between them. CDR3 region: CASSLGWGELTDTQYF. CDR3 sequence (DNA): TGTGCCAGCAGCTTAGGCTGGGGGGAGCTCACAGATACGCAGTATTTT.